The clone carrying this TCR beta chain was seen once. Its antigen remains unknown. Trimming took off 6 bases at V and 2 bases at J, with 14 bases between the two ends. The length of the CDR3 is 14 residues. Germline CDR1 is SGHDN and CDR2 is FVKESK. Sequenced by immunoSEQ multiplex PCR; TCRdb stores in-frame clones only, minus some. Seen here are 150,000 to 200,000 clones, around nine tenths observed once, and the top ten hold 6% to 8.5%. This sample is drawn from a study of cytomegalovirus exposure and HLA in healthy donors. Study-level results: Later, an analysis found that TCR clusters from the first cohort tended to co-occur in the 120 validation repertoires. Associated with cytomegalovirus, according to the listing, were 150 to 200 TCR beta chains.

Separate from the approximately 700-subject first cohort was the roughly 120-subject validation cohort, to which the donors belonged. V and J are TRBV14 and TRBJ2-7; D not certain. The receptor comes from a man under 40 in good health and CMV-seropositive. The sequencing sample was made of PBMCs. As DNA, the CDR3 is TGTGCCAGCAGTCTCGGGTGGGCAACCTACGAGCAGTACTTC. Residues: CASSLGWATYEQYF.